This paragraph covers one TCR beta chain sequence. The antigen remains undetermined. The sample comes from a study of CD8 T cell repertoires and HIV-1 epitope variants. Overall study: Cultures ran about 9 days, with IL-2, IL-7 and IL-15 added on days 3 and 7.

After removal of 3 bases from V and 1 base from J, the junction contained 3 bases not matched to a gene. CDR3 length equals 16 residues. Germline V gives CDR1 SEHNR, CDR2 FQNEAQ (reference sequence). Repertoires were generated with immunoSEQ multiplex PCR, while TCRdb's copy carries only in-frame clones and drops some. The sample comprises about 5,000 clones, 50% to 80% of which are singletons, and under 55% rests with the top ten. Sequencing used cultured CD8+ T cells derived from PBMCs. The TCR comes from a male donor with HIV. The rearrangement links TRBV7-9 to TRBJ2-2, with 9 bases fitting TRBD2. DNA for the CDR3: TGTGCCAGCAGCTTTGAACTAGCGGGGAACACCGGGGAGCTGTTTTTT. Translated, it gives CASSFELAGNTGELFF.